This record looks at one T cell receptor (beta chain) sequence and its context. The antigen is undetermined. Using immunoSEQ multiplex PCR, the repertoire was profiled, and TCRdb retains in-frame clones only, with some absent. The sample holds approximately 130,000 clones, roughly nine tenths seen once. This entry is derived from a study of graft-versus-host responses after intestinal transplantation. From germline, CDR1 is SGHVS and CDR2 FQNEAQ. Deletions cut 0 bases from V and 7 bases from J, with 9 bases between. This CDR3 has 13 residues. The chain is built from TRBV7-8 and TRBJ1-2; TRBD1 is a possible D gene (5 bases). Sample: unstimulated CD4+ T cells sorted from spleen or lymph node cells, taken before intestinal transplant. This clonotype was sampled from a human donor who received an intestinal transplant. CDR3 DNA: TGTGCCAGCAGCTTAGCGCAGGGTTCTGGCTACACCTTC. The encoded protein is CASSLAQGSGYTF.